Below, 19 T cell receptor beta chains from the same sample are listed, as sequenced in a study of T cell repertoires in cytomegalovirus infection. No antigen has been assigned to these receptors. TCRdb reprocessed the reads via MiXCR and lists one record per CDR3 protein. Seen here are about 52,000 distinct CDR3 sequences, roughly 20% observed once, and the top ten hold roughly 67%. Sample: CD8+ T cells from cultured PBMCs, taken from culture after CMV antigen stimulation. The receptors shown here come from a human donor in good health (CMV status not recorded). Some clones in this sample may be carry-over from other donors' samples.

J is TRBJ2-7 and V is TRBV7-6; TRBD1 aligns across 9 bases. In germline, CDR1 is SGHVS, CDR2 FNYEAQ. The V segment lost 5 bases and the J segment 4 bases; nucleotides outside the gene matches: 6. The CDR3 has 14 residues. The CDR3 protein is CASSVSGQGYEQYF. Written as DNA, the CDR3 is TGTGCCAGCAGCGTATCGGGACAGGGTTACGAGCAGTACTTC. Looking up the rest from reference TRBV7-6 and TRBJ2-7 gives the full variable domain: GAGVSQSPRYKVTKRGQDVALRCDPISGHVSLYWYRQALGQGPEFLTYFNYEAQQDKSGLPNDRFSAERPEGSISTLTIQRTEQRDSAMYRCASSVSGQGYEQYFGPGTRLTVT.

The rearrangement uses TRBV6-6 and TRBJ1-2; 10 bases line up with TRBD1. The CDR3 contains 17 residues. CDR1 and CDR2 (germline): MNHNY, SVGAGI (reference sequence). Trimming at V came to 6 bases and at J to 4 bases, leaving 14 bases not matched to a gene. The CDR3 protein is CASRSTAGTGVVYGYTF. CDR3 sequence (DNA): TGTGCCAGCAGATCCACCGCCGGGACAGGGGTCGTCTATGGCTACACCTTC.

The genes are TRBV25-1 and TRBJ2-7; a weak D match, TRBD2 (5 bases). The CDR3 has 12 amino acids. Deletions cut 5 bases from V and 3 bases from J, with 8 bases between. In germline, CDR1 is MGHDK, CDR2 SYGVNS. Written as DNA, the CDR3 is TGTGCCAGCAGTTTCCGGGACTACGAGCAGTACTTC. As protein: CASSFRDYEQYF.

This clonotype was picked up a small number of times. V and J are TRBV7-9 and TRBJ2-2; D gene ambiguous. With 5 bases removed from V and 13 bases from J, the gap between germline ends came to 14 bases. Germline V gene data show CDR1 as SEHNR and CDR2 as FQNEAQ (reference sequence). The CDR3 consists of 12 residues. CDR3 coding DNA: TGTGCCAGCAGCCGAGGAACCCGCGGGCTGTTTTTT. Its protein product is CASSRGTRGLFF.

The chain carries TRBV12-3 or TRBV12-4 and TRBJ2-2, with TRBD2 identical over 9 bases. J was trimmed by 2 bases and V by 5 bases; bases with no gene match: 6. There are 16 residues in the CDR3. The CDR3 protein is CASSPGAGGNTGELFF. DNA for the CDR3: TGTGCCAGCAGTCCCGGAGCGGGGGGTAACACCGGGGAGCTGTTTTTT.

This clonotype was detected a few times. The V gene is TRBV7-9, the J gene TRBJ2-1; D is perhaps TRBD2 (5 bases). The CDR3 runs 14 residues. Germline V gene lookup returns CDR1 SEHNR and CDR2 FQNEAQ (reference sequence). The V end lost 8 bases, the J end lost 0 bases, and 11 bases lay between the germline ends. CDR3 nucleotides: TGTGCCAGCCGAGAGGGAAGCTCCTACAATGAGCAGTTCTTC. It encodes CASREGSSYNEQFF.

J is TRBJ2-5 and V is TRBV7-2; D is uncertain. CDR1 is SGHTA and CDR2 is FQGNSA in the germline V gene. CDR3 length: 13 residues. Trimming took off 2 bases at V and 2 bases at J, with 6 bases between the two ends. The CDR3, as DNA: TGTGCCAGCAGCTTAAACAAACAAGAGACCCAGTACTTC. It translates to CASSLNKQETQYF. Drawing the rest from reference TRBV7-2 and TRBJ2-5, the complete variable domain is GAGVSQSPSNKVTEKGKDVELRCDPISGHTALYWYRQSLGQGLEFLIYFQGNSAPDKSGLPSDRFSAERTGGSVSTLTIQRTQQEDSAVYLCASSLNKQETQYFGPGTRLLVL.

This clonotype was seen a few times. The chain uses TRBV9 and TRBJ1-1; TRBD1 matches at 7 bases. V shed 5 bases and J 7 bases; nucleotides not matched to a gene: 5. CDR3 length: 12 amino acids. Germline-derived CDR1 and CDR2 are SGDLS and YYNGEE. The CDR3 sequence is CASSPGTVEAFF. The CDR3 region has the DNA TGTGCCAGCAGTCCAGGGACAGTTGAAGCTTTCTTT.

The rearrangement joins TRBV6-6 to TRBJ2-1; 8 bases agree with TRBD1. With V trimmed by 5 bases and J by 3 bases, 6 bases remained unmatched. CDR1 MNHNY and CDR2 SVGAGI come from the germline V gene (reference sequence). The CDR3 has 15 amino acids. The CDR3 sequence is CASSLGQEIYNEQFF. As DNA, the CDR3 is TGTGCCAGCAGTCTGGGACAGGAAATCTACAATGAGCAGTTCTTC.

This sequence joins TRBV6-5 and TRBJ1-3; 12 bases fit TRBD1. V trimming: 4 bases; J trimming: 0 bases; junction bases outside the gene matches: 4. CDR3 length: 17 residues. Germline V gene sequence: CDR1 MNHEY, CDR2 SVGAGI. CDR3 protein: CASSFGTGGFSGNTIYF. In DNA form, the CDR3 reads TGTGCCAGCAGTTTCGGGACAGGGGGCTTCTCTGGAAACACCATATATTTT.

The chain combines TRBV15 with TRBJ2-5, with 8 bases lining up with TRBD2. V lost 0 bases, J lost 4 bases, and 13 bases stayed unmatched. There are 18 residues in the CDR3. The germline V gene has CDR1 LNHNV and CDR2 YYDKDF (reference sequence). In DNA, the CDR3 is TGTGCCACCAGCAGAGACAGGGTACGGCGGGAGGTTGGAGAGACCCAGTACTTC. Residues: CATSRDRVRREVGETQYF.

This clonotype was seen a few times. In nucleotides, the CDR3 is TGTGCCAGCCACCCCGTAATGGACAGCCGCTACAATGAGCAGTTCTTC. Translating gives CASHPVMDSRYNEQFF. The chain joins TRBV2 to TRBJ2-1; tentative D call: TRBD1 (6 bases). Germline-derived CDR1 and CDR2 are SNHLY and FYNNEI. The CDR3 totals 16 residues. The V end was cut by 8 bases, the J end by 3 bases, with 20 bases between.

The chain carries TRBV4-3 and TRBJ2-4; 8 positions agree with TRBD1. Germline V gene lookup returns CDR1 LGHNA and CDR2 YSLEER. V trimming: 3 bases; J trimming: 6 bases; junction bases outside the gene matches: 4. The CDR3 runs to 14 residues. CDR3 sequence reads: CASSHRQGSNIQYF. The CDR3 DNA sequence: TGCGCCAGCAGCCACCGACAGGGGTCAAACATTCAGTACTTC.

This clonotype is medium-sized. CDR3 DNA sequence: TGTGCCAGCAGTTTAACAGGGGGCAAGCGCGAGCAGTACTTC. It specifies CASSLTGGKREQYF. The chain couples TRBV12-3 or TRBV12-4 to TRBJ2-7; 9 bases are a match to TRBD1. The CDR3 has 14 amino acids. V gave up 2 bases and J gave up 6 bases; unmatched junction bases: 5.

This clonotype was seen more than once but under ten times. This chain connects TRBV5-1 to TRBJ2-7, with no clear D. Germline V gene data show CDR1 as SGHRS and CDR2 as YFSETQ. Trimming shortened V by 2 bases and J by 3 bases, and 12 bases separated the two germline ends. The CDR3 length is 14 residues. CDR3 sequence: CASSFTSPGYEQYF. The CDR3 DNA follows: TGCGCCAGCAGCTTTACTTCCCCGGGCTACGAGCAGTACTTC.

This clonotype was recorded at least ten times. The CDR3 here is CASSLTAGGYNEQFF. In DNA form, the CDR3 reads TGTGCCAGCAGCTTAACAGCGGGGGGTTACAATGAGCAGTTCTTC. V gene TRBV7-8 combines with J gene TRBJ2-1; 9 nucleotides agree with TRBD2. The CDR3 extends over 15 amino acids. V lost 2 bases and J lost 4; bases outside the gene matches: 3. Germline V CDR1 and CDR2: SGHVS, FQNEAQ.

The J gene is TRBJ2-7, the V gene TRBV7-2; 8 nucleotides align to TRBD1. Trimming at V came to 5 bases and at J to 3 bases, leaving 21 bases not matched to a gene. This CDR3 region has 19 residues. Germline lookup yields CDR1 SGHTA and CDR2 FQGNSA. CDR3 sequence reads: CASSTPPGQESVPFYEQYF. CDR3 nucleotide sequence: TGTGCCAGCAGCACGCCTCCGGGACAGGAGTCCGTACCCTTCTACGAGCAGTACTTC.

The gene calls are TRBV9 and TRBJ2-5, with a weak D call TRBD2 (6 bases). Trimming took 4 bases from V and 4 from J, leaving 17 bases between them. Germline V gene sequence: CDR1 SGDLS, CDR2 YYNGEE. The CDR3 is 15 amino acids. CDR3 DNA sequence: TGTGCCAGCAGCCAACTAGGGAGGATCACAGAGACCCAGTACTTC. Amino acids: CASSQLGRITETQYF.

V usage is TRBV6-5 and J usage is TRBJ1-5; 8 nucleotides line up with TRBD1. V dropped 8 bases and J dropped 5; count of bases not matched to a gene: 5. The CDR3 covers 13 residues. Germline CDR1 MNHEY, CDR2 SVGAGI. Written as DNA, the CDR3 is TGTGCCAGCGGACAGGGTGATCATCAGCCCCAGCATTTT. Residues: CASGQGDHQPQHF.